This TCR beta chain was observed in a study of T cell responses to AZD1222 COVID-19 vaccine. Study-level information: Pooled in the analysis were second doses at about 4 or about 12 weeks.

Assay: immunoSEQ multiplex PCR; the TCRdb copy retains only in-frame clones and omits some. The sample lists 45,000 to 55,000 clones, around 80% occurring once. As regards this clone: No antigen is known for it.

Study-wide results and limits: Donors were largely white British and mainly female; clonal diversity was possibly underestimated.

The CDR3 contains 15 residues. The chain recombines TRBV21-1 with TRBJ1-1; no check of the table's D call, TRBD1, against the DNA was made. TRBV21-1 is tagged as a pseudogene. The input for sequencing was peripheral blood, taken on day 0 of AZD1222 vaccination. The clonotype was recovered from an adult in good health. This chain's CDR3 is CASPDRGLGNTEAFF. The CDR3 DNA follows: TGTGCCAGCCCGGACAGGGGGTTGGGTAACACTGAAGCTTTCTTT.